This TCR beta chain comes out of a study of identical twins' blood T cells. This clonotype has a single count. Its antigen is not identified. Study results and limitations: Each donor's most abundant TCRbeta clonotypes shared more CDR3 sequences with her twin than unrelated donors. Mainly, cloneset size products determined shared clonotypes, twins included.

Sample barcodes were added at both library ends during cDNA synthesis. As handled by the study authors: Clonotypes per individual ranged from about 85,000 to nearly 550,000. TCRdb reanalysed the 5' RACE reads using MiXCR and keeps one entry per CDR3 protein. None of the V and J calls come from the authors' own analysis; TCRdb made them. The table includes fewer than 450,000 distinct CDR3 sequences, about 28% detected once. Unmatched junction bases numbered 7, after V lost 6 bases and J lost 6 bases. The CDR3 is made up of 15 amino acids. In germline, CDR1 is SQVTM, CDR2 ANQGSEA. The clonotype originates from a woman aged 18 to 55 in good health. Input material: PBMCs. The chain links TRBV29-1 to TRBJ2-1, with 14 bases matching TRBD2. The CDR3 protein is CSVRGLAGEGNEQFF. The CDR3, as DNA: TGCAGCGTCAGGGGACTAGCGGGAGAGGGCAATGAGCAGTTCTTC.